Listed below are T cell receptor beta chains from one sample, sequenced in a study of shared clonotypes between healthy human individuals. Generated by immunoSEQ multiplex PCR, the TCRdb table keeps only in-frame clones and is missing some. This table has about 2,100,000 clones, approximately 94% appearing once. Sequenced input: naive CD8+ T cells from PBMCs. The receptors originated from a man in his late teens or twenties in good health. Some clones in this sample may be carry-over from other donors' samples. Each CDR3 is given with its conserved first and last residue. The D gene is left open where the match is weak. Some rows mark clone size as missing; the rest say once, few, many or name a class of expanded clone.

v_call	j_call	d_call	clone_size	cdr3_aa	cdr3_nt
TRBV27	TRBJ2-2	TRBD1	NA	CASSFTGGSGELFF	TGTGCCAGCAGTTTCACAGGGGGCTCCGGGGAGCTGTTTTTT
TRBV28	TRBJ2-7	TRBD1	once	CASSFPETGEVYEQYF	TGTGCCAGCAGTTTTCCCGAGACAGGGGAGGTCTACGAGCAGTACTTC
TRBV27	TRBJ2-3	TRBD2	NA	CASSLSTSGSTDTQYF	TGTGCCAGCAGTTTATCGACTAGCGGAAGCACAGATACGCAGTATTTT
TRBV19	TRBJ1-2	TRBD1	once	CASSQMGPTGATNYGYTF	TGTGCCAGTAGTCAAATGGGGCCTACAGGGGCGACTAACTATGGCTACACCTTC
TRBV29-1	TRBJ2-1	TRBD2	NA	CSAYGTSGMNEQFF	TGCAGCGCCTACGGGACTAGCGGGATGAATGAGCAGTTCTTC
TRBV6-1	TRBJ2-1	NA	NA	CASSDEDRPLSYNEQFF	TGTGCCAGCAGTGACGAGGACCGACCCTTAAGTTACAATGAGCAGTTCTTC
TRBV11-2	TRBJ2-7	TRBD2	NA	CASSPGLGISYEQYF	TGTGCCAGCAGCCCTGGACTAGGCATCTCCTACGAGCAGTACTTC
TRBV5-6	TRBJ2-5	NA	NA	CASSLERDRRKETQYF	TGTGCCAGCAGCTTGGAGCGGGACAGGAGGAAGGAGACCCAGTACTTC
TRBV19	TRBJ1-1	NA	NA	CASSPGPIQGAFF	TGTGCCAGTAGTCCCGGACCAATTCAGGGGGCTTTCTTT
TRBV27	TRBJ2-7	NA	NA	CASSVSQGESAYEQYF	TGTGCCAGCAGTGTATCCCAAGGAGAGTCGGCATACGAGCAGTACTTC
TRBV4-1	TRBJ2-3	TRBD1	NA	CASSQVSGTGIPDTQYF	TGCGCCAGCAGCCAAGTTTCCGGGACAGGGATTCCAGATACGCAGTATTTT
TRBV28	TRBJ2-2	NA	NA	CASSGRLVAANTGELFF	TGTGCCAGCAGTGGACGACTCGTAGCGGCAAACACCGGGGAGCTGTTTTTT
TRBV6-1	TRBJ1-1	TRBD1	NA	CASSDTGATEAFF	TGTGCCAGCAGTGATACAGGGGCCACTGAAGCTTTCTTT
TRBV9	TRBJ1-3	NA	NA	CASSPVGGYFGNTIYF	TGTGCCAGCAGCCCGGTGGGAGGTTACTTCGGAAACACCATATATTTT
TRBV4-1	TRBJ1-2	NA	NA	CASSRSGSEPSLGYTF	TGCGCCAGCAGCCGTTCCGGGTCAGAACCCTCTTTGGGCTACACCTTC
TRBV7-9	TRBJ2-1	NA	NA	CASSKGGGGVEQFF	TGTGCCAGCAGCAAAGGAGGGGGAGGGGTTGAGCAGTTCTTC
TRBV9	TRBJ2-1	NA	NA	CASTSALNNEQFF	TGTGCCAGCACCTCAGCCCTAAACAATGAGCAGTTCTTC
TRBV27	TRBJ2-7	TRBD1	NA	CASTLGQGSSEQYF	TGTGCCAGCACCCTGGGACAGGGGAGCTCCGAGCAGTACTTC
TRBV4-1	TRBJ1-4	TRBD1	NA	CASSQDSRDRANEKLFF	TGCGCCAGCAGCCAAGATTCGCGGGACAGGGCTAATGAAAAACTGTTTTTT
TRBV19	TRBJ1-4	NA	once	CASSIDARRAFNEKLFF	TGTGCCAGTAGTATCGACGCCAGGCGAGCATTTAATGAAAAACTGTTTTTT
TRBV6-5	TRBJ1-5	TRBD1	NA	CASSRQGNQPQHF	TGTGCCAGCAGTAGACAGGGGAATCAGCCCCAGCATTTT
TRBV7-9	TRBJ2-5	NA	NA	CASSPSPAGETQYF	TGTGCCAGCAGCCCATCCCCGGCCGGGGAGACCCAGTACTTC
TRBV2	TRBJ2-7	TRBD1	once	CASSPLPGPGGEQYF	TGTGCCAGCAGCCCCCTACCGGGACCAGGGGGAGAGCAGTACTTC
TRBV5-1	TRBJ2-7	NA	NA	CASSLEQDVEQYF	TGCGCCAGCAGCTTGGAACAGGACGTCGAGCAGTACTTC
TRBV6-5	TRBJ1-1	NA	NA	CASSPGRTEAFF	TGTGCCAGTAGCCCAGGGCGCACTGAAGCTTTCTTT
TRBV9	TRBJ2-5	TRBD2	NA	CASSVGLAGGLETQYF	TGTGCCAGCAGCGTAGGGCTAGCGGGAGGTCTGGAGACCCAGTACTTC
TRBV10-3	TRBJ1-1	NA	NA	CAIKGTSMNTEAFF	TGTGCCATCAAGGGCACCAGTATGAACACTGAAGCTTTCTTT
TRBV7-9	TRBJ2-5	TRBD2	NA	CASSLARELETQYF	TGTGCCAGCAGCTTAGCGCGGGAGCTCGAGACCCAGTACTTC
TRBV7-9	TRBJ1-1	NA	NA	CASSLVQGPAFF	TGTGCCAGCAGCTTAGTCCAGGGGCCAGCTTTCTTT
TRBV11-2	TRBJ2-5	NA	NA	CASRYAPGQETQYF	TGTGCCAGCAGGTATGCCCCAGGCCAAGAGACCCAGTACTTC
TRBV7-2	TRBJ1-5	TRBD1	NA	CASSFGIRQGGLPQHF	TGTGCCAGCAGCTTTGGGATTCGACAGGGGGGGTTGCCCCAGCATTTT
TRBV29-1	TRBJ2-1	TRBD1	NA	CSGIGTAYNEQFF	TGCAGCGGAATCGGGACAGCCTACAATGAGCAGTTCTTC
TRBV2	TRBJ2-2	TRBD2	NA	CASSEPLAGGGTGELFF	TGTGCCAGCAGTGAACCACTAGCGGGCGGGGGCACCGGGGAGCTGTTTTTT
TRBV7-8	TRBJ2-5	TRBD2	NA	CASSLKAGGPGETQYF	TGTGCCAGCAGCCTCAAAGCGGGAGGGCCGGGGGAGACCCAGTACTTC
TRBV2	TRBJ1-4	NA	NA	CASSMGGRMKKLFF	TGTGCCAGCTCCATGGGGGGTCGAATGAAAAAACTGTTTTTT
TRBV28	TRBJ2-1	NA	NA	CASRGEHGVNEQFF	TGTGCCAGCAGGGGGGAACATGGGGTAAATGAGCAGTTCTTC
TRBV7-9	TRBJ1-5	NA	few	CASSQSGNQPQHF	TGTGCCAGCAGCCAGTCAGGCAATCAGCCCCAGCATTTT
TRBV15	TRBJ1-1	NA	NA	CATSWGNMNTEAFF	TGTGCCACCAGCTGGGGGAATATGAACACTGAAGCTTTCTTT
TRBV28	TRBJ1-4	TRBD1	NA	CASSLPNRGSNEKLFF	TGTGCCAGCAGTTTACCTAACAGGGGTTCGAATGAAAAACTGTTTTTT
TRBV11-3	TRBJ2-5	NA	NA	CASSFISLVETQYF	TGTGCCAGCAGCTTCATCTCCCTGGTCGAGACCCAGTACTTC
TRBV5-6	TRBJ2-1	NA	NA	CASSLKNEQFF	TGTGCCAGCAGCTTAAAGAATGAGCAGTTCTTC
TRBV5-1	TRBJ1-1	NA	NA	CASNSLQGSNTEAFF	TGCGCCAGCAACTCCCTCCAGGGGTCGAACACTGAAGCTTTCTTT
TRBV28	TRBJ1-3	NA	NA	CASSFYRGSSGNTIYF	TGTGCCAGCAGTTTTTACCGAGGGAGCTCTGGAAACACCATATATTTT
TRBV13	TRBJ2-1	TRBD2	NA	CASSPSGSSNEQFF	TGTGCCAGCAGCCCTAGCGGGAGCTCCAATGAGCAGTTCTTC
TRBV5-1	TRBJ2-4	NA	once	CASSLEVQGTKNIQYF	TGCGCCAGCAGCTTGGAGGTCCAGGGGACCAAAAACATTCAGTACTTC
TRBV27	TRBJ1-1	NA	NA	CASSPSWGQLGTEAFF	TGTGCCAGCAGTCCGTCCTGGGGGCAATTGGGCACTGAAGCTTTCTTT
TRBV7-9	TRBJ1-2	NA	NA	CASIYWSGQGYGYTF	TGTGCCAGCATCTATTGGTCGGGGCAGGGCTATGGCTACACCTTC
TRBV28	TRBJ2-7	TRBD1	few	CASSLGDRVHEQYF	TGTGCCAGCAGTTTAGGGGACAGGGTCCACGAGCAGTACTTC
TRBV7-9	TRBJ2-3	TRBD1	NA	CASSPGTAFTDTQYF	TGTGCCAGCAGCCCAGGGACAGCTTTCACAGATACGCAGTATTTT